These T cell receptor beta chains were read from a single sample in a study of blood T cell repertoires in COVID-19. Assay used: immunoSEQ multiplex PCR; TCRdb lists only in-frame clones, some missing. The data show over 200,000 clones, with about 80% seen just once and 7.8% held by the top ten. The sequenced sample was peripheral blood. The receptors were sampled from an elderly woman with COVID-19, enrolled during active disease. CDR3s include the opening cysteine and the closing phenylalanine or tryptophan. Fields, in order: V gene, J gene, D gene, clone size, CDR3 DNA, CDR3 protein. D genes are given only for firm matches. Clone size is not always given. Where it is, it says once, few, many or a class for expanded clones.

V gene: TRBV18
J gene: TRBJ1-6
D gene: -
clone size: -
CDR3 DNA: TGTGCCAGCTCATCGACAGGAAACTCCTATAATTCACCCCTCCACTTT
CDR3 protein: CASSSTGNSYNSPLHF

V gene: TRBV2
J gene: TRBJ2-4
D gene: -
clone size: -
CDR3 DNA: TGTGCCAGCAATGGCCTAGCCAAAAACATTCAGTACTTC
CDR3 protein: CASNGLAKNIQYF

V gene: TRBV2
J gene: TRBJ1-5
D gene: TRBD1
clone size: -
CDR3 DNA: TGTGCCAGCAGTGAGGTGACAGGGCGTCTTCAGCCCCAGCATTTT
CDR3 protein: CASSEVTGRLQPQHF

V gene: TRBV7-9
J gene: TRBJ1-2
D gene: TRBD1
clone size: -
CDR3 DNA: TGTGCCAGCAGCGCCACAGGGGGGCTGGGCTACACCTTC
CDR3 protein: CASSATGGLGYTF

V gene: TRBV15
J gene: TRBJ1-4
D gene: -
clone size: -
CDR3 DNA: TGTGCCACCAGCAGAGCCGTTACAGGGAGTGAAAAACTGTTTTTT
CDR3 protein: CATSRAVTGSEKLFF

V gene: TRBV6-5
J gene: TRBJ2-7
D gene: -
clone size: -
CDR3 DNA: TGTGCCAGCAGTTACATGGACAGCTCCGGCGAGCAGTACTTC
CDR3 protein: CASSYMDSSGEQYF

V gene: TRBV28
J gene: TRBJ1-6
D gene: -
clone size: -
CDR3 DNA: TGTGCCAGCAGAACCACAGGGCTTAATTCACCCCTCCACTTT
CDR3 protein: CASRTTGLNSPLHF

V gene: TRBV2
J gene: TRBJ1-1
D gene: -
clone size: few
CDR3 DNA: TGTGCCAGCAGTGGTACAGGTTACACTGAAGCTTTCTTT
CDR3 protein: CASSGTGYTEAFF

V gene: TRBV5-1
J gene: TRBJ2-5
D gene: -
clone size: -
CDR3 DNA: TGCGCCAGCAGCCCGCGACTAGATTATGAGACCCAGTACTTC
CDR3 protein: CASSPRLDYETQYF

V gene: TRBV12-3/TRBV12-4
J gene: TRBJ2-5
D gene: TRBD2
clone size: -
CDR3 DNA: TGTGCCAGCACAGCGGGGGCCTATGAGACCCAGTACTTC
CDR3 protein: CASTAGAYETQYF

V gene: TRBV2
J gene: TRBJ1-1
D gene: TRBD1
clone size: -
CDR3 DNA: TGTGCCAGCCGTACAGGGGTGAACACTGAAGCTTTCTTT
CDR3 protein: CASRTGVNTEAFF

V gene: TRBV3-1/TRBV3-2
J gene: TRBJ2-5
D gene: TRBD2
clone size: -
CDR3 DNA: TGTGCCAGCAGCCAAGTCGGTAGCGGGGAAGAGACCCAGTACTTC
CDR3 protein: CASSQVGSGEETQYF

V gene: TRBV7-3
J gene: TRBJ1-6
D gene: TRBD1
clone size: -
CDR3 DNA: TGTGCCAGCAGCTTAACGGTAATACAGGGGGCTGACAATTCACCCCTCCACTTT
CDR3 protein: CASSLTVIQGADNSPLHF

V gene: TRBV12-3/TRBV12-4
J gene: TRBJ1-5
D gene: -
clone size: once
CDR3 DNA: TGTGCCAGCAGTTTATCCCTGAATCAGCCCCAGCATTTT
CDR3 protein: CASSLSLNQPQHF

V gene: TRBV18
J gene: TRBJ1-1
D gene: -
clone size: -
CDR3 DNA: TGTGCCAGCTCCCCGTTTTGGGGAGGGGACACTGAAGCTTTCTTT
CDR3 protein: CASSPFWGGDTEAFF

V gene: TRBV2
J gene: TRBJ1-1
D gene: -
clone size: -
CDR3 DNA: TGTGCCAGCAGTGAAGCGGGGAGGACAGAAGCTTTCTTT
CDR3 protein: CASSEAGRTEAFF

V gene: TRBV6-5
J gene: TRBJ1-1
D gene: TRBD1
clone size: -
CDR3 DNA: TGTGCCAGCAGTCCACAGGGGGCACGGGGCACTGAAGCTTTCTTT
CDR3 protein: CASSPQGARGTEAFF

V gene: TRBV6-5
J gene: TRBJ1-2
D gene: -
clone size: -
CDR3 DNA: TGTGCCAGCGCCCTCGGGGGAGTGGGGACTGATGGCTACACCTTC
CDR3 protein: CASALGGVGTDGYTF

V gene: TRBV3-1/TRBV3-2
J gene: TRBJ2-1
D gene: TRBD2
clone size: -
CDR3 DNA: TGTGCCAGCAGCCAGAAACAGCGGGGGCACGGGGGTGAGCAGTTCTTC
CDR3 protein: CASSQKQRGHGGEQFF

V gene: TRBV24-1
J gene: TRBJ2-1
D gene: TRBD2
clone size: -
CDR3 DNA: TGTGCCACCAGTGATTCCCCACTAGCGACCTCCTACAATGAGCAGTTCTTC
CDR3 protein: CATSDSPLATSYNEQFF

V gene: TRBV7-8
J gene: TRBJ1-2
D gene: -
clone size: -
CDR3 DNA: TGTGCCAGCAGCTTAGATCCGGGGGTTTTAGGTGGCTACACCTTC
CDR3 protein: CASSLDPGVLGGYTF

V gene: TRBV16
J gene: TRBJ1-3
D gene: -
clone size: -
CDR3 DNA: TGTGCCAGCAGCCAATCCCGTCTAAGCTCTGGAAACACCATATATTTT
CDR3 protein: CASSQSRLSSGNTIYF

V gene: TRBV10-3
J gene: TRBJ1-4
D gene: -
clone size: -
CDR3 DNA: TGTGCCATCTCAGGGGATCCCGGGACTAATGAAAAACTGTTTTTT
CDR3 protein: CAISGDPGTNEKLFF

V gene: TRBV15
J gene: TRBJ1-5
D gene: -
clone size: -
CDR3 DNA: TGTGTTTCCCGGGGGATAGGGCGGTACAATCAGCCCCAGCATTTT
CDR3 protein: CVSRGIGRYNQPQHF

V gene: TRBV20-1
J gene: TRBJ1-5
D gene: -
clone size: once
CDR3 DNA: TGCAGTGCTAGTCTCGGGAATCAGCCCCAGCATTTT
CDR3 protein: CSASLGNQPQHF

V gene: TRBV5-6
J gene: TRBJ2-5
D gene: TRBD1
clone size: -
CDR3 DNA: TGTGCCAGCAGCCTTATTGACAGGGTCCAAGAGACCCAGTACTTC
CDR3 protein: CASSLIDRVQETQYF

V gene: TRBV3-1/TRBV3-2
J gene: TRBJ2-5
D gene: TRBD1
clone size: -
CDR3 DNA: TGTGCCAGCAGCCGGCGGACAGGGCGGGAGACCCAGTACTTC
CDR3 protein: CASSRRTGRETQYF

V gene: TRBV10-1
J gene: TRBJ1-5
D gene: TRBD1
clone size: -
CDR3 DNA: TGCGCCAGCAGTGAGTCCCCGGGACAGGGTCTCGGCAGGAGCAATCAGCCCCAGCATTTT
CDR3 protein: CASSESPGQGLGRSNQPQHF

V gene: TRBV7-8
J gene: TRBJ2-1
D gene: TRBD2
clone size: -
CDR3 DNA: TGTGCCAGCCGGGAGCGGGACGGGTCCTACAATGAGCAGTTCTTC
CDR3 protein: CASRERDGSYNEQFF

V gene: TRBV5-1
J gene: TRBJ1-3
D gene: TRBD1
clone size: few
CDR3 DNA: TGCGCCAGCAGCACCGGGACAGGGGTCGGAAACACCATATATTTT
CDR3 protein: CASSTGTGVGNTIYF

V gene: TRBV19
J gene: TRBJ1-3
D gene: TRBD1
clone size: once
CDR3 DNA: TGTGCCAGTAGTACTGACAGGGTGACGGGAAACACCATATATTTT
CDR3 protein: CASSTDRVTGNTIYF

V gene: TRBV19
J gene: TRBJ2-4
D gene: TRBD1
clone size: -
CDR3 DNA: TGTGCCAGTAGTCCGGGACAGGGAAATGTGGACATTCAGTACTTC
CDR3 protein: CASSPGQGNVDIQYF

V gene: TRBV24-1
J gene: TRBJ1-5
D gene: TRBD1
clone size: -
CDR3 DNA: TGTGCCACCAGTGAGCAGACAGGGTCGCTTCAGCCCCAGCATTTT
CDR3 protein: CATSEQTGSLQPQHF

V gene: TRBV28
J gene: TRBJ2-1
D gene: TRBD2
clone size: many
CDR3 DNA: TGTGCCAGCTGCATTCGTACTAGCGGGATATCGGATGAGCAGTTCTTC
CDR3 protein: CASCIRTSGISDEQFF

V gene: TRBV4-2
J gene: TRBJ1-5
D gene: TRBD1
clone size: -
CDR3 DNA: TGTGCCAGCAGCGGACCGGGACAGGGTAATGACGGCAGCAATCAGCCCCAGCATTTT
CDR3 protein: CASSGPGQGNDGSNQPQHF

V gene: TRBV5-1
J gene: TRBJ2-1
D gene: TRBD2
clone size: -
CDR3 DNA: TGCGCCAGCAGCTCGGGACTAGCGGGAGCTGGTAATGAGCAGTTCTTC
CDR3 protein: CASSSGLAGAGNEQFF

V gene: TRBV6-5
J gene: TRBJ1-2
D gene: -
clone size: few
CDR3 DNA: TGTGCCAGCAGTCGAGAGGGGGTGGCTGGCTACACCTTC
CDR3 protein: CASSREGVAGYTF

V gene: TRBV6-2/TRBV6-3
J gene: TRBJ1-5
D gene: TRBD1
clone size: -
CDR3 DNA: TGTGCCAGCAGTTCCCGGGACAGGGCTCAGCCCCAGCATTTT
CDR3 protein: CASSSRDRAQPQHF

V gene: TRBV6-2/TRBV6-3
J gene: TRBJ1-1
D gene: -
clone size: -
CDR3 DNA: TGTGCCAGCAGTTACGTCGGTTTGGTTGAAGCTTTCTTT
CDR3 protein: CASSYVGLVEAFF

V gene: TRBV3-1/TRBV3-2
J gene: TRBJ1-4
D gene: -
clone size: few
CDR3 DNA: TGTGCCAGCAGCCAAATGGGAAGGGGCCAAGGGGAAAAACTGTTTTTT
CDR3 protein: CASSQMGRGQGEKLFF

V gene: TRBV15
J gene: TRBJ1-2
D gene: TRBD1
clone size: -
CDR3 DNA: TGTGCCACCAGCCCAGGGGGCTCTAGGGGCTGCACCTTC
CDR3 protein: CATSPGGSRGCTF

V gene: TRBV7-9
J gene: TRBJ1-1
D gene: -
clone size: -
CDR3 DNA: TGTGCCAGCACCACCCGTGGGACACGGGGTCTAGCTTTCTTT
CDR3 protein: CASTTRGTRGLAFF

V gene: TRBV11-2
J gene: TRBJ2-3
D gene: -
clone size: few
CDR3 DNA: TGTGCCAGCAGCTTAGATTGGTCGCGGGCAGAGACAGATACGCAGTATTTT
CDR3 protein: CASSLDWSRAETDTQYF

V gene: TRBV6-6
J gene: TRBJ2-2
D gene: TRBD1
clone size: few
CDR3 DNA: TGTGCCAGCACCCTCTCGGGACAGCAGTACGGGGAGCTGTTTTTT
CDR3 protein: CASTLSGQQYGELFF

V gene: TRBV5-1
J gene: TRBJ1-1
D gene: -
clone size: -
CDR3 DNA: TGCGCCAGCAGCTTGGCCGACACACTGAACACTGAAGCTTTCTTT
CDR3 protein: CASSLADTLNTEAFF

V gene: TRBV5-1
J gene: TRBJ1-4
D gene: TRBD1
clone size: once
CDR3 DNA: TGCGCCAGCAGCCTTGTCGGGACAGGGAGTGAAAAACTGTTTTTT
CDR3 protein: CASSLVGTGSEKLFF

V gene: TRBV3-1/TRBV3-2
J gene: TRBJ2-5
D gene: -
clone size: -
CDR3 DNA: TGTGCCAGCAGCCCCCAGGGTGGGGGCTATGAGACCCAGTACTTC
CDR3 protein: CASSPQGGGYETQYF

V gene: TRBV29-1
J gene: TRBJ1-1
D gene: TRBD1
clone size: -
CDR3 DNA: TGCAGCGCAGGTAGGGGACAGGGGTACACTGAAGCTTTCTTT
CDR3 protein: CSAGRGQGYTEAFF

V gene: TRBV3-1/TRBV3-2
J gene: TRBJ2-5
D gene: TRBD1
clone size: -
CDR3 DNA: TGTGCCAGCAGCCCGTGGGACAGGGGGATAGGGACCCAGTACTTC
CDR3 protein: CASSPWDRGIGTQYF

V gene: TRBV5-1
J gene: TRBJ1-5
D gene: -
clone size: -
CDR3 DNA: TGCGCCAGCAGCTTGTCAGGGAATAGCAATCAGCCCCAGCATTTT
CDR3 protein: CASSLSGNSNQPQHF

V gene: TRBV12-3/TRBV12-4
J gene: TRBJ2-2
D gene: -
clone size: -
CDR3 DNA: TGTGCCAGCAGTTTCCTCGGGGAGCTGTTTTTT
CDR3 protein: CASSFLGELFF

V gene: TRBV28
J gene: TRBJ2-5
D gene: -
clone size: -
CDR3 DNA: TGTGCCAGCAGGCTACAGGGTCAAGAGACCCAGTACTTC
CDR3 protein: CASRLQGQETQYF

V gene: TRBV4-1
J gene: TRBJ1-2
D gene: TRBD1
clone size: -
CDR3 DNA: TGCGCCAGCAGCCAATTTACGACCGGGACAGCTAACTATGGCTACACCTTC
CDR3 protein: CASSQFTTGTANYGYTF

V gene: TRBV3-1/TRBV3-2
J gene: TRBJ2-1
D gene: -
clone size: -
CDR3 DNA: TGTGCCAGCAGCCAAGATCGGGGTCATAGGTTCTACAATGAGCAGTTCTTC
CDR3 protein: CASSQDRGHRFYNEQFF

V gene: TRBV7-8
J gene: TRBJ2-1
D gene: -
clone size: -
CDR3 DNA: TGTGCCAGCAGCTTAGAACCCCGGGGCGGGGGCGGCAATGAGCAGTTCTTC
CDR3 protein: CASSLEPRGGGGNEQFF

V gene: TRBV13
J gene: TRBJ1-3
D gene: -
clone size: few
CDR3 DNA: TGTGCCAGCAGCTTAAGGGGAGGGACTGGAAACACCATATATTTT
CDR3 protein: CASSLRGGTGNTIYF

V gene: TRBV13
J gene: TRBJ2-7
D gene: -
clone size: -
CDR3 DNA: TGTGCCAGCAGCAAACAGGGTTCATCCTACGAGCAGTACTTC
CDR3 protein: CASSKQGSSYEQYF